This T cell receptor beta chain was identified in a study of blood T cell repertoires in COVID-19. Background on the study: Sources were T cells, B-cell-depleted T cells, or PBMCs; the material itself was cDNA or gDNA.

This CDR3 has 11 amino acids. Trimming pared 5 bases from V and 1 base from J, leaving 5 bases between. CDR1 and CDR2 from the germline V gene are SQVTM and ANQGSEA. The repertoire was sequenced with immunoSEQ multiplex PCR; TCRdb's copy has only in-frame clones and lacks some. Of around 190,000 clones in the sample, roughly 87% were seen once. Residents of 24 US areas, aged about 18 to 89 years, made up the participants. Categorization into cohorts depended on clinical history that participants reported. The chain couples TRBV29-1 to TRBJ1-2, with D perhaps TRBD1 (5 bases). This sequence was found in a man younger than 35 with acute COVID-19. Material: PBMCs or T cells enriched from blood (not recorded which). The CDR3 DNA follows: TGCAGCGTTCAGGGTAACTATGGCTACACCTTC. Its protein is CSVQGNYGYTF.